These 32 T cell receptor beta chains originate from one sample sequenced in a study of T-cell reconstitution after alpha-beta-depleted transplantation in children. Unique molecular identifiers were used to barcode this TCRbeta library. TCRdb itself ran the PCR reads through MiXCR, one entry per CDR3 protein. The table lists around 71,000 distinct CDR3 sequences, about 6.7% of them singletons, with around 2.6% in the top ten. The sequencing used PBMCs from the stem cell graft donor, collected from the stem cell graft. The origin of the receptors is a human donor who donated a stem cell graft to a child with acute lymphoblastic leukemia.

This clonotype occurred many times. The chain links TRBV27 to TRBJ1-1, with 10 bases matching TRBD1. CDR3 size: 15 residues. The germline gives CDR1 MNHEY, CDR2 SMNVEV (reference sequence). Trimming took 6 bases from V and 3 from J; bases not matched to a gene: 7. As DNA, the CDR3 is TGTGCCAGCAGAGGGACAGGGGCCCCTTACACTGAAGCTTTCTTT. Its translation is CASRGTGAPYTEAFF.

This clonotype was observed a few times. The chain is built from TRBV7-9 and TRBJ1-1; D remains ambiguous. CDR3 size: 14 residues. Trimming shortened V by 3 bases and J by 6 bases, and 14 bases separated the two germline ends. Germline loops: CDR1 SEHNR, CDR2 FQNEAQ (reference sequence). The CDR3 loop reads CASSLLNGEPEAFF. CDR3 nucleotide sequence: TGTGCCAGCAGCTTGTTAAACGGGGAGCCTGAAGCTTTCTTT.

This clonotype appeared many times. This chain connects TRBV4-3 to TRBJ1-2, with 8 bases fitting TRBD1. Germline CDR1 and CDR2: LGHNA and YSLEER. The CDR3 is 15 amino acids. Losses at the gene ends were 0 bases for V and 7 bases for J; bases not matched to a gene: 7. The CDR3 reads CASSQDRGQGIGYTF. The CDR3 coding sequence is TGCGCCAGCAGCCAAGATCGAGGACAGGGAATTGGCTACACCTTC.

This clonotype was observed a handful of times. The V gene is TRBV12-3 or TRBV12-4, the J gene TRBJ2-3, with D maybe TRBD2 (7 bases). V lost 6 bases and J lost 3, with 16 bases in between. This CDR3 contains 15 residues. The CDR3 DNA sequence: TGTGCCAGCAGGCCCCGGGGGGCAGGAACAGATACGCAGTATTTT. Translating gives CASRPRGAGTDTQYF.

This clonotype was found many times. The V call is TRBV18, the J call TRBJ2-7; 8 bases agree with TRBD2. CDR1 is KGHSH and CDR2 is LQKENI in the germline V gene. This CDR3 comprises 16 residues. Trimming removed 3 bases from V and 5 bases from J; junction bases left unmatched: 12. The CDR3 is CASSPLPAAGADEQYF. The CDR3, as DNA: TGTGCCAGCTCACCTCTTCCCGCAGCGGGAGCCGACGAGCAGTACTTC.

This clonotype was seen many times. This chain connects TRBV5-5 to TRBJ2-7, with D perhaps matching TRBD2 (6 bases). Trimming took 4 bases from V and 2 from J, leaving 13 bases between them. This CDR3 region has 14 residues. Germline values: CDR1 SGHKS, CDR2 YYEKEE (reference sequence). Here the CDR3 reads CASSLLADTYEQYF. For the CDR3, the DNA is TGTGCCAGCAGCCTCTTAGCGGATACCTACGAGCAGTACTTC. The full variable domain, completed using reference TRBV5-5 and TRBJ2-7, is DAGVTQSPTHLIKTRGQQVTLRCSPISGHKSVSWYQQVLGQGPQFIFQYYEKEERGRGNFPDRFSARQFPNYSSELNVNALLLGDSALYLCASSLLADTYEQYFGPGTRLTVT.

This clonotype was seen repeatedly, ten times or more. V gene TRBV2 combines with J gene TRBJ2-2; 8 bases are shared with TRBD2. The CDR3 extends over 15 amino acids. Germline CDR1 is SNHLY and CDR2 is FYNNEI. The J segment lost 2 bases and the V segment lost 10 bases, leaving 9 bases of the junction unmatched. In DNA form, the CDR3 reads TGTGCCACTTCAGCGGGGGCCACAAACACCGGGGAGCTGTTTTTT. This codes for CATSAGATNTGELFF.

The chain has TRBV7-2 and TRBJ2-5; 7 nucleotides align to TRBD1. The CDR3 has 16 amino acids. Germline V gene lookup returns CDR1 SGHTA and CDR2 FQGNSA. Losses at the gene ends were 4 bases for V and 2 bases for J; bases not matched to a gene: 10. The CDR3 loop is CASSSGQPTLQETQYF. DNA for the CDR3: TGTGCCAGCAGCTCGGGACAGCCCACCTTACAAGAGACCCAGTACTTC.

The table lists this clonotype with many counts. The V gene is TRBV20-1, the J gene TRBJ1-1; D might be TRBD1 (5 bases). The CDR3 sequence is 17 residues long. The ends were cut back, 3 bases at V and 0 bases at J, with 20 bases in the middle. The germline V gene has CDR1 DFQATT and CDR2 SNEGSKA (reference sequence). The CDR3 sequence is CSASKALSGLMNTEAFF. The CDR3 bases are TGCAGTGCTAGTAAGGCCCTCTCAGGGTTAATGAACACTGAAGCTTTCTTT.

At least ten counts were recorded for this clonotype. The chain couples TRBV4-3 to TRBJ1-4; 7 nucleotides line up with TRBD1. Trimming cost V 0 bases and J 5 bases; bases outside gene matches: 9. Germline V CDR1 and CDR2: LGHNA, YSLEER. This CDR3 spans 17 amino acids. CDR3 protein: CASSQESPRGSNEKLFF. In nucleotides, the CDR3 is TGCGCCAGCAGCCAAGAATCGCCCAGGGGGTCAAATGAAAAACTGTTTTTT.

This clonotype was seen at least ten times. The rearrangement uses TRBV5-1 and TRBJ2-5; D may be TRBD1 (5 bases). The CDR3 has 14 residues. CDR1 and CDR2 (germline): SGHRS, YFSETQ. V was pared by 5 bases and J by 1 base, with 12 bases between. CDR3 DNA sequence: TGCGCCAGCAGGGCGAGACAGATCCAAGAGACCCAGTACTTC. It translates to CASRARQIQETQYF.

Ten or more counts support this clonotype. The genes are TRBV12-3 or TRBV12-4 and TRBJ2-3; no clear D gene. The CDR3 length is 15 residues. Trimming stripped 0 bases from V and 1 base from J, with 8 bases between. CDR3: CASSLAVPGTDTQYF. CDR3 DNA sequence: TGTGCCAGCAGTTTAGCGGTCCCGGGCACAGATACGCAGTATTTT.

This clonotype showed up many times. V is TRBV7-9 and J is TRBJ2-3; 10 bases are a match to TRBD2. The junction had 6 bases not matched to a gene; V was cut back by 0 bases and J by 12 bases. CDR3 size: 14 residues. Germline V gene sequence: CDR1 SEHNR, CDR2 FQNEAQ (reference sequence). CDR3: CASSLAPASGRQYF. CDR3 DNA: TGTGCCAGCAGCTTAGCGCCGGCTAGCGGGAGACAGTATTTT.

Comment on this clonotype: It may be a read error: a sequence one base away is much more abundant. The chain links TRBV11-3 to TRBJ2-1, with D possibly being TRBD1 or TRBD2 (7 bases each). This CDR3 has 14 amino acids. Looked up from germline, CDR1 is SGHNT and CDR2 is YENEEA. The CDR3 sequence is CAGSFRGGTDEQFF. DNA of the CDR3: TGTGCCGGCAGCTTCAGGGGGGGCACTGATGAGCAGTTCTTC.

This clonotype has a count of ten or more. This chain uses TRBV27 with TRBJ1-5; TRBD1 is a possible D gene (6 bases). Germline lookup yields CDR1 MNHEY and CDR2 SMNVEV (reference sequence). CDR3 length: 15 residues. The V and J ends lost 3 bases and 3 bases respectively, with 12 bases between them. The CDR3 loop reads CASSLWGANNQPQHF. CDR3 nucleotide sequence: TGTGCCAGCAGTTTGTGGGGGGCCAACAATCAGCCCCAGCATTTT.

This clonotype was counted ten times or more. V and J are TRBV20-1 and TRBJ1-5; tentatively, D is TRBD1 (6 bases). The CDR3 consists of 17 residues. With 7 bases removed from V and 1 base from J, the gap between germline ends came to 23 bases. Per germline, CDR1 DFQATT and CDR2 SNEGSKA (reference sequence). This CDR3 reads CSVKSETGRGSNQPQHF. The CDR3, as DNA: TGCAGTGTAAAAAGTGAGACAGGTCGTGGAAGCAATCAGCCCCAGCATTTT.

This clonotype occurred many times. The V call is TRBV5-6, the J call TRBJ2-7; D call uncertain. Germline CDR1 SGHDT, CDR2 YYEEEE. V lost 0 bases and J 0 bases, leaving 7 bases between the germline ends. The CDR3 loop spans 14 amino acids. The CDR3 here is CASSLGHLSYEQYF. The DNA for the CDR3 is TGTGCCAGCAGCTTGGGGCACCTCTCCTACGAGCAGTACTTC.

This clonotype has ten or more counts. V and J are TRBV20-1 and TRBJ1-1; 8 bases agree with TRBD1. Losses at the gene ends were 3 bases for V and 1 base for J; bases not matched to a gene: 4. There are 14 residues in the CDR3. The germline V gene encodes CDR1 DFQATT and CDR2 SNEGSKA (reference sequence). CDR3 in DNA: TGCAGTGCTAGTTCAGGGGGCCCGAACACTGAAGCTTTCTTT. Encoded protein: CSASSGGPNTEAFF.

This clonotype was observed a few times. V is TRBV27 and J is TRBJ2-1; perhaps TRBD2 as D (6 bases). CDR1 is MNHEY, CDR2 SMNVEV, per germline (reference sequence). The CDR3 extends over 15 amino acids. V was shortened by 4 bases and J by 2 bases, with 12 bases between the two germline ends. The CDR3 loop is CASSSGTLPYNEQFF. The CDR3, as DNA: TGTGCCAGCAGTTCCGGGACTCTTCCCTACAATGAGCAGTTCTTC.

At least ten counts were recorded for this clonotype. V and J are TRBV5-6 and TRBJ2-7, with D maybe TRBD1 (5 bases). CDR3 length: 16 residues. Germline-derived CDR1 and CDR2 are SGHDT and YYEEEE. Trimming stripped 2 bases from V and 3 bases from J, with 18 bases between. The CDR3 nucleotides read TGTGCCAGCAGCTTAGCACAGGCCGAACCCTACTACGAGCAGTACTTC. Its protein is CASSLAQAEPYYEQYF.

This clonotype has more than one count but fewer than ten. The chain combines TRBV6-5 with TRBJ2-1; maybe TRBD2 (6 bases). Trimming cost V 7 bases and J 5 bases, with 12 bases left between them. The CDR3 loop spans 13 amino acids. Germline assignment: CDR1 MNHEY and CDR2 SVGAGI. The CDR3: CASTRAGNNEQFF. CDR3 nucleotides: TGTGCCAGCACGCGGGCGGGGAACAATGAGCAGTTCTTC.

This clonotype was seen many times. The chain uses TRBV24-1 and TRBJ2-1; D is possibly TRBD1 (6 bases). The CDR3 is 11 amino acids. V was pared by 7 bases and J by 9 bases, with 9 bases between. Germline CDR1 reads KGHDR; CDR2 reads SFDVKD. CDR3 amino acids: CATRRGSEQFF. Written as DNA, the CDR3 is TGTGCCACCAGGAGGGGGTCTGAGCAGTTCTTC.

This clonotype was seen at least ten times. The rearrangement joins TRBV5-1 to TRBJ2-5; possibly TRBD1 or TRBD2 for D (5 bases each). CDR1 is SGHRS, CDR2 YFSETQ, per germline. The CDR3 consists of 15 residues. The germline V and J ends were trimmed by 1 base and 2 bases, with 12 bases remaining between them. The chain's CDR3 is CASSLIPREQETQYF. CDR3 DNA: TGCGCCAGCAGCTTGATTCCCAGGGAGCAAGAGACCCAGTACTTC. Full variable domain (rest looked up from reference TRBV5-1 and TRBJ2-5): KAGVTQTPRYLIKTRGQQVTLSCSPISGHRSVSWYQQTPGQGLQFLFEYFSETQRNKGNFPGRFSGRQFSNSRSEMNVSTLELGDSALYLCASSLIPREQETQYFGPGTRLLVL.

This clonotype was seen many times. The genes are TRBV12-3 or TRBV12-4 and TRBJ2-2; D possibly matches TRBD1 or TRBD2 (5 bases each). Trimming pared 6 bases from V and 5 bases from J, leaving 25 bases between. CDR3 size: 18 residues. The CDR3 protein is CASSPIKHWDVGTGELFF. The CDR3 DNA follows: TGTGCCAGCAGCCCAATCAAACACTGGGACGTCGGGACCGGGGAGCTGTTTTTT.

CDR3 amino acids: CASSGEGKNIQYF. In DNA, the CDR3 is TGTGCCAGTAGTGGTGAAGGGAAAAACATTCAGTACTTC. The chain employs TRBV19 and TRBJ2-4; D not certain. The CDR3 has 13 amino acids. Germline CDR1 is LNHDA and CDR2 is SQIVND (reference sequence). V lost 5 bases and J lost 4, with 9 bases in between.

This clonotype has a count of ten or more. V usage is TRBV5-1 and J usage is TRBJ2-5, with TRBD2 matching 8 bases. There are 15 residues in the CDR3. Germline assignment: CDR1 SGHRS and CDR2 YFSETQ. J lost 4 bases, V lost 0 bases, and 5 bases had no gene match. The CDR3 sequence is CASSLAPAGVETQYF. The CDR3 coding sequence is TGCGCCAGCAGCTTGGCCCCAGCGGGAGTAGAGACCCAGTACTTC.

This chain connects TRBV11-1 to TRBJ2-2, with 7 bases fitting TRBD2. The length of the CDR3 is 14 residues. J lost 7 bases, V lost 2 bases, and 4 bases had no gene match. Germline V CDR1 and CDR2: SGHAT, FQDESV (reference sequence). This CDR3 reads CASSLRLADGELFF. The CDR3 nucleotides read TGTGCCAGCAGCTTAAGGCTAGCGGACGGGGAGCTGTTTTTT.

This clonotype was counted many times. CDR3 in DNA: TGCGCCAGCAGCCAACGATACGGGGGACAGGCAACCGGCTACACCTTC. Translation: CASSQRYGGQATGYTF. The gene calls are TRBV4-3 and TRBJ1-2; TRBD1 agrees at 8 bases. With V trimmed by 2 bases and J by 8 bases, 13 bases remained unmatched. The germline CDR1 and CDR2 sequences are LGHNA and YSLEER. The CDR3 extends over 16 amino acids.

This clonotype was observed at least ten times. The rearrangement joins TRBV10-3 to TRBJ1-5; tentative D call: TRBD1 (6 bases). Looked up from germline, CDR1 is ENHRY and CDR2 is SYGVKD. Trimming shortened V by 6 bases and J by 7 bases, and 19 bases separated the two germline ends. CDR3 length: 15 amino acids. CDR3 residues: CAISDTARGVQPQHF. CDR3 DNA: TGTGCCATCAGCGACACCGCAAGGGGGGTCCAGCCCCAGCATTTT.

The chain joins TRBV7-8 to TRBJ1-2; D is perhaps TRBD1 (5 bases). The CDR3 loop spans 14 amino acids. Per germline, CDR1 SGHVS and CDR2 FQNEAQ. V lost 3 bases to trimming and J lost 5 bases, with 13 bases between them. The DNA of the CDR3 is TGTGCCAGCAGCTTGCCAGGGATCCAATATGGCTACACCTTC. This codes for CASSLPGIQYGYTF.

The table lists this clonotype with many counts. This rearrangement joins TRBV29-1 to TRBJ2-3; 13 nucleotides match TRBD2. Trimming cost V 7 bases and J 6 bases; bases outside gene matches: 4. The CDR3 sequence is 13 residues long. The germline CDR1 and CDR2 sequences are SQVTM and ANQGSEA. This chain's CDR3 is CSGGLAGADTQYF. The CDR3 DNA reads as TGCAGCGGTGGACTAGCGGGGGCCGATACGCAGTATTTT.

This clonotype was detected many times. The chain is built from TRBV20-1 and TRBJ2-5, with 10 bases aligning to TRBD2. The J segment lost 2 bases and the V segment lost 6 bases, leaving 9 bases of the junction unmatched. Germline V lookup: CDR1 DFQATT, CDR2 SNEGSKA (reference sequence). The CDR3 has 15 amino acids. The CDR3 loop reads CSAEDSGGPQETQYF. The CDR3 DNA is TGCAGTGCCGAGGATAGCGGGGGGCCTCAAGAGACCCAGTACTTC.